Listed below are T cell receptor beta chains from one sample, sequenced in a study of shared clonotypes between healthy human individuals. TCRdb's copy holds only in-frame clones and misses some; the assay was immunoSEQ multiplex PCR. Of some 2,400,000 clones in the sample, about 94% were seen once. The sample consisted of naive CD4+ T cells sorted from blood. These receptors were taken from a man between 18 and 29 years old in good health. CDR3s include the opening cysteine and the closing phenylalanine or tryptophan. D genes are given only for firm matches. The listing skips clone size in some rows; elsewhere it reads once, few, many or a size class.

-	TRBV5-1	-	TRBJ1-2	TGCGCCAGCAGCTCCCAACCGACAGCAGCATTTAACTATGGCTACACCTTC	CASSSQPTAAFNYGYTF
TRBD1	TRBV2	few	TRBJ2-3	TGTGCCACCAAGGACAGGGGTTTAGGGACAGATACGCAGTATTTT	CATKDRGLGTDTQYF
-	TRBV6-5	-	TRBJ1-2	TGTGCCAGCAGTTACACGTTAGACAGCCCCTATGGCTACACCTTC	CASSYTLDSPYGYTF
-	TRBV29-1	-	TRBJ2-3	TGCAGCGTGAGCCCCCGCCTTTCAGATACGCAGTATTTT	CSVSPRLSDTQYF
-	TRBV19	-	TRBJ1-2	TGTGCCAGTAGTATAGGGGGTGGCTACACCTTC	CASSIGGGYTF
TRBD2	TRBV7-2	-	TRBJ2-5	TGTGCCAGCAGCTCGAGACTAGCGGGTATTCAAGAGACCCAGTACTTC	CASSSRLAGIQETQYF
-	TRBV11-1	-	TRBJ2-7	TGTGCCAGCAGCTCGGACTTGATATCCTACGAGCAGTACTTC	CASSSDLISYEQYF
-	TRBV28	-	TRBJ1-6	TGTGCCAGCAGTTCCACCTCCGAGGGGCATAATTCACCCCTCCACTTT	CASSSTSEGHNSPLHF
TRBD1	TRBV28	-	TRBJ1-5	TGTGCCAGCAGTCTGGGACAGGGAGATCAGCCCCAGCATTTT	CASSLGQGDQPQHF
TRBD1	TRBV30	-	TRBJ1-5	TGTGCCTGGAAACCGACAGGGGGCTACCAGCCCCAGCATTTT	CAWKPTGGYQPQHF
-	TRBV13	once	TRBJ2-6	TGTGCCAGCAGCTCTGGGGTCACCCCGCCTGGGGCCAACGTCCTGACTTTC	CASSSGVTPPGANVLTF
TRBD1	TRBV28	-	TRBJ1-5	TGTGCCAGCAGCACGCAGGGGGTAACTCAGCCCCAGCATTTT	CASSTQGVTQPQHF
-	TRBV7-9	-	TRBJ2-1	TGTGCCAGCAGCCCTCTGGGAGCCTCCTACAATGAGCAGTTCTTC	CASSPLGASYNEQFF
TRBD1	TRBV7-2	-	TRBJ2-5	TGTGCCAGCAGCTTAGGAGGGACAGGGATCGGGGAGACCCAGTACTTC	CASSLGGTGIGETQYF
TRBD2	TRBV6-1	-	TRBJ2-3	TGTGCCAGCAGTGAAGATGCCTGGGGAGGGCCAACAGATACGCAGTATTTT	CASSEDAWGGPTDTQYF
-	TRBV25-1	-	TRBJ1-2	TGTGCCAGCAGTGCAACTGGGCCGGAGGGCTACACCTTC	CASSATGPEGYTF
-	TRBV6-1	-	TRBJ2-2	TGTGCCAGCCGACCAGCGGCGAACACCGGGGAGCTGTTTTTT	CASRPAANTGELFF
TRBD1	TRBV5-6	-	TRBJ2-7	TGTGCCAGCAGCTCAGGACAGGGGAGGTTGATACGATACGAGCAGTACTTC	CASSSGQGRLIRYEQYF
-	TRBV28	-	TRBJ1-6	TGTGCCAGCAGTTTAAACCCCTACTCCGGGGTTAATTCACCCCTCCACTTT	CASSLNPYSGVNSPLHF
TRBD1	TRBV28	-	TRBJ1-5	TGTGCCAGCAGGGGAGCGGACAGGGACGTGGGTCAGCCCCAGCATTTT	CASRGADRDVGQPQHF
-	TRBV25-1	-	TRBJ1-1	TGTGCCAGCAGTGGTGTCGCTGAAGCTTTCTTT	CASSGVAEAFF
TRBD1	TRBV9	-	TRBJ2-2	TGTGCCAGCAGCGTAGCAGGGGGCGCCATCGGGGAGCTGTTTTTT	CASSVAGGAIGELFF
TRBD1	TRBV2	-	TRBJ2-7	TGTGCCAGCAGTACCGGGACAGGGCCTACCTACGAGCAGTACTTC	CASSTGTGPTYEQYF
-	TRBV5-1	-	TRBJ2-5	TGCGCCAGCAGCCCTGGTGGCTCGGCGGAGACCCAGTACTTC	CASSPGGSAETQYF
-	TRBV7-9	-	TRBJ2-1	TGTGCCAGCAGCGCCCTAGGGAGCTCCTACAATGAGCAGTTCTTC	CASSALGSSYNEQFF
TRBD2	TRBV6-1	-	TRBJ2-3	TGTGCCAGCAGTGAACACGGACTAGCGGGAGCCCCTAGCACAGATACGCAGTATTTT	CASSEHGLAGAPSTDTQYF